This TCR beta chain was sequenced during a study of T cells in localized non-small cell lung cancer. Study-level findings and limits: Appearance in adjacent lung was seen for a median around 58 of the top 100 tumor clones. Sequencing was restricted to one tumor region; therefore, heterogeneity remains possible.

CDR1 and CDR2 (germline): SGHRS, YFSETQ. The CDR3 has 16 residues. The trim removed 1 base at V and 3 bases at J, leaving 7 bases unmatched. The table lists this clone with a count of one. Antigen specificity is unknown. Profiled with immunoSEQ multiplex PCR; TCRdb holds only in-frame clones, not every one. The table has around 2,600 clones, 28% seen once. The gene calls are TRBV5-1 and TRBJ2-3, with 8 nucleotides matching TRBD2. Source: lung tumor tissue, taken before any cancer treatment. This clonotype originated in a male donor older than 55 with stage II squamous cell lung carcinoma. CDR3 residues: CASSLFAGGFTDTQYF. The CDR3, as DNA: TGCGCCAGCAGCTTGTTTGCGGGGGGCTTTACAGATACGCAGTATTTT.